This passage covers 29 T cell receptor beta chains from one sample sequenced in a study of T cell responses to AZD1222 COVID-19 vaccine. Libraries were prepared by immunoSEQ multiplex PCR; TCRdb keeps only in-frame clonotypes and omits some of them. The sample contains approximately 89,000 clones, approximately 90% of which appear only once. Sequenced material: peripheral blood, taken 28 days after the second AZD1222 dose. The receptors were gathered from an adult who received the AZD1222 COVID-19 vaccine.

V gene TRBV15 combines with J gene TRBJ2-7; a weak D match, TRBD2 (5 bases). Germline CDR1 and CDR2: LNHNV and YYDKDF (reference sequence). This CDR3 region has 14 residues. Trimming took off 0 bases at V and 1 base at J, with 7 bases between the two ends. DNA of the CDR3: TGTGCCACCAGCAGAGATCCGGGGTCCTACGAGCAGTACTTC. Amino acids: CATSRDPGSYEQYF.

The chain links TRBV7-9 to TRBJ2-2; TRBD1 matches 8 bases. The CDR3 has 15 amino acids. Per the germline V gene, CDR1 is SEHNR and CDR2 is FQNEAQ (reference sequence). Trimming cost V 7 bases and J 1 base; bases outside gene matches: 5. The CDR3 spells CASNSGTGNTGELFF. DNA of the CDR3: TGTGCCAGCAACTCCGGGACAGGGAACACCGGGGAGCTGTTTTTT. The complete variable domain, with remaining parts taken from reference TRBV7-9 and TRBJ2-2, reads DTGVSQNPRHKITKRGQNVTFRCDPISEHNRLYWYRQTLGQGPEFLTYFQNEAQLEKSRLLSDRFSAERPKGSFSTLEIQRTEQGDSAMYLCASNSGTGNTGELFFGEGSRLTVL.

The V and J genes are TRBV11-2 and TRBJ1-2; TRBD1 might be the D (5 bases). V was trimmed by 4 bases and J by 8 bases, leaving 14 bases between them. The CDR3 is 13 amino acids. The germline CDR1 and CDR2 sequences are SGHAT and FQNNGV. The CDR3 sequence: CASSSSYRRGYTF. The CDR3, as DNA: TGTGCCAGCAGCTCCAGCTACAGGAGGGGCTACACCTTC.

The CDR3 is CASSIEWGGAQYF. The CDR3 DNA is TGTGCCAGTAGTATAGAGTGGGGGGGGGCCCAGTACTTC. This rearrangement joins TRBV19 to TRBJ2-5, with 7 bases lining up with TRBD2. CDR3 length: 13 residues. V was pared by 0 bases and J by 9 bases, with 4 bases of the junction left unmatched. Germline-derived CDR1 and CDR2 are LNHDA and SQIVND (reference sequence). Filled out from reference TRBV19 and TRBJ2-5, the complete variable domain reads DGGITQSPKYLFRKEGQNVTLSCEQNLNHDAMYWYRQDPGQGLRLIYYSQIVNDFQKGDIAEGYSVSREKKESFPLTVTSAQKNPTAFYLCASSIEWGGAQYFGPGTRLLVL.

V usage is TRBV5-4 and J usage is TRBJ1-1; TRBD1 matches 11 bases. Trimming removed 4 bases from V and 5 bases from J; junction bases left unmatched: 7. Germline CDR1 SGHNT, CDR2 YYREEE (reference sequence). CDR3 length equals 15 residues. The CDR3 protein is CASSPDRGRSTEAFF. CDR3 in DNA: TGTGCCAGCAGCCCGGACAGGGGGCGGAGTACTGAAGCTTTCTTT.

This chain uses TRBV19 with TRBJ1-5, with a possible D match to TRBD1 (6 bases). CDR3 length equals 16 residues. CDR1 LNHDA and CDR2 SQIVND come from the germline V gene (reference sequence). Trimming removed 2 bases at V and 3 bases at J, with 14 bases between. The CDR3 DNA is TGTGCCAGTAGTATAAGCGTCGGGACAATCAATCAGCCCCAGCATTTT. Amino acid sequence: CASSISVGTINQPQHF.

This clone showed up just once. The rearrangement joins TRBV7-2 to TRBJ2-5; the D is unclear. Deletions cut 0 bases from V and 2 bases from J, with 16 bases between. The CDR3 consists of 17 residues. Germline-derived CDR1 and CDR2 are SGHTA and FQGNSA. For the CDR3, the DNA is TGTGCCAGCAGCTTAGCTGGTGGCGGTTCCGCTCAAGAGACCCAGTACTTC. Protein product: CASSLAGGGSAQETQYF.

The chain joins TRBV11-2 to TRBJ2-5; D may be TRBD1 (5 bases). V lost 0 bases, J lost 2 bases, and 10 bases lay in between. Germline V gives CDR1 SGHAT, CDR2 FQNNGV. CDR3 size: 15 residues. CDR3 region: CASSLDGAAQETQYF. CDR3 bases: TGTGCCAGCAGCTTAGATGGGGCAGCACAAGAGACCCAGTACTTC.

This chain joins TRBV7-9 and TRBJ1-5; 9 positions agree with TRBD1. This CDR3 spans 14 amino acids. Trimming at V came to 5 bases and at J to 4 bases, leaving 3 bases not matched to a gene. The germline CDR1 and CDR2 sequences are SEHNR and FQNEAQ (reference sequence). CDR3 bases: TGTGCCAGCAGCAAGGGGACAGGGAATCAGCCCCAGCATTTT. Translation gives CASSKGTGNQPQHF.

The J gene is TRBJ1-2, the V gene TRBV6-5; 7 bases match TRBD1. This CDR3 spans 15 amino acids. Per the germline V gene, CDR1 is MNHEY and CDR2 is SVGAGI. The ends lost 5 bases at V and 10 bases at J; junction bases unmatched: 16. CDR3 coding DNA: TGTGCCAGCAGTCAGACTACAGGGGTGGTAGGCGTCTACACCTTC. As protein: CASSQTTGVVGVYTF.

The CDR3 nucleotides read TGTGCCAGCAGTTCGCGGATAGCCAGCAATCAGCCCCAGCATTTT. It translates to CASSSRIASNQPQHF. The chain joins TRBV27 to TRBJ1-5, with D unresolved. Germline values: CDR1 MNHEY, CDR2 SMNVEV (reference sequence). Trimming took off 4 bases at V and 1 base at J, with 11 bases between the two ends. This CDR3 is built from 15 residues.

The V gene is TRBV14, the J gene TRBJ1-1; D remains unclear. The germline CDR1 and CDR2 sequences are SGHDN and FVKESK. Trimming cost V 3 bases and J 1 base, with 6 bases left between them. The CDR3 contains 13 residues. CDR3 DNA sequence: TGTGCCAGCAGCCACCGGAGGAACACTGAAGCTTTCTTT. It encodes CASSHRRNTEAFF.

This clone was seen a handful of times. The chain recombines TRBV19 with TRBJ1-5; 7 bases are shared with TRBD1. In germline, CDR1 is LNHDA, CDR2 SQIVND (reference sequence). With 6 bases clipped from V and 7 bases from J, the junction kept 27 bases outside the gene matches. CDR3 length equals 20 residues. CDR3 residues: CASSPGDRDRGRGSMQPQHF. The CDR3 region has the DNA TGTGCCAGTAGCCCGGGGGACAGAGACCGAGGGAGGGGCAGTATGCAGCCCCAGCATTTT.

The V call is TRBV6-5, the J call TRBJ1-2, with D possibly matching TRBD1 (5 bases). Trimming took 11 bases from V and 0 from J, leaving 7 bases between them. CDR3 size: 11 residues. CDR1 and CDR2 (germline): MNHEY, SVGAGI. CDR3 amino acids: CAGGSNYGYTF. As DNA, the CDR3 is TGTGCCGGGGGGTCTAACTATGGCTACACCTTC.

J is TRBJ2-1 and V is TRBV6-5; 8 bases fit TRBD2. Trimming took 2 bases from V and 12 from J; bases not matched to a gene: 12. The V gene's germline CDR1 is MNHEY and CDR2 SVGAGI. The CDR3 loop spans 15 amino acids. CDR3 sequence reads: CASSYSRGGKDGQFF. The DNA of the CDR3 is TGTGCCAGCAGTTACAGTCGGGGGGGCAAGGATGGGCAGTTCTTC.

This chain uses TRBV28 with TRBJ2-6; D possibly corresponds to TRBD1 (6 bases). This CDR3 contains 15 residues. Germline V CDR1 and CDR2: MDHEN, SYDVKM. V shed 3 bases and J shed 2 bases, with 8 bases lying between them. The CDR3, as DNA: TGTGCCAGCAGTTTGCACAGGGCTGGGGCCAACGTCCTGACTTTC. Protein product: CASSLHRAGANVLTF.

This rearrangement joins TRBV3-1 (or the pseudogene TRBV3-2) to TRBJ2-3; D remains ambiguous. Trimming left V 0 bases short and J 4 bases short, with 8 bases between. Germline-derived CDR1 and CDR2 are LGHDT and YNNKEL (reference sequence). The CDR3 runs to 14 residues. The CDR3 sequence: CASSQEAVSDTQYF. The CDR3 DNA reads TGTGCCAGCAGCCAAGAGGCGGTTTCAGATACGCAGTATTTT.

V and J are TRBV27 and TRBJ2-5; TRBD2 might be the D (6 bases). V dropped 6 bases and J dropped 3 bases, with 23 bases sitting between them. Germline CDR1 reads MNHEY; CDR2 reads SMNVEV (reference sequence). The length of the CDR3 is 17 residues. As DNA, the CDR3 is TGTGCCAGCAGCACCCGGGCGGGAAGTTGGGAAAAAGAGACCCAGTACTTC. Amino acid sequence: CASSTRAGSWEKETQYF.

CDR3 sequence: CASSSRQGAGYTF. For the CDR3, the DNA is TGTGCCAGCAGCTCCCGACAGGGGGCTGGCTACACCTTC. V usage is TRBV7-3 and J usage is TRBJ1-2; the match to TRBD1 covers 10 bases. V shed 4 bases and J 7 bases; nucleotides not matched to a gene: 3. Germline V lookup: CDR1 SGHTA, CDR2 FQGTGA. CDR3 length equals 13 residues.

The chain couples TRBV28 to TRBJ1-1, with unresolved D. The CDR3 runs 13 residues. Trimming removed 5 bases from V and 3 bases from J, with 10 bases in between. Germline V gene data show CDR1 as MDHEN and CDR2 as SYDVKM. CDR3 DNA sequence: TGTGCCAGCAGTCCCGGGTTCTACACTGAAGCTTTCTTT. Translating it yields CASSPGFYTEAFF.

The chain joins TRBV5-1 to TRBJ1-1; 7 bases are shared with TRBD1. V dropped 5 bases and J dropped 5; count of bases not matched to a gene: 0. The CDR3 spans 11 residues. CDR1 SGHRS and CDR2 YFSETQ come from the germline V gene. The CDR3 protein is CASRTGTEAFF. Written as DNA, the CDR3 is TGCGCCAGCAGGACAGGGACTGAAGCTTTCTTT.

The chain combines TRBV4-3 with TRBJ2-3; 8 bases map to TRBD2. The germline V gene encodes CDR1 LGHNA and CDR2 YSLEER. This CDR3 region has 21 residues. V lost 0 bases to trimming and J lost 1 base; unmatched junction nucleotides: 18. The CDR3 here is CASSQDSSERGQGIGTDTQYF. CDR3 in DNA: TGCGCCAGCAGCCAAGATTCCTCAGAGCGGGGGCAAGGTATCGGCACAGATACGCAGTATTTT.

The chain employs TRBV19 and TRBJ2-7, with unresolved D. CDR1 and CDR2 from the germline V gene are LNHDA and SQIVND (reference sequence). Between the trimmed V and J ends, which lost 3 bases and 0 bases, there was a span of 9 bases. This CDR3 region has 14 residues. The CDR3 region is CASSMLGGSYEQYF. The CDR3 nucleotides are TGTGCCAGTAGTATGTTGGGCGGCTCCTACGAGCAGTACTTC. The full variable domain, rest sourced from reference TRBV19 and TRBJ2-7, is DGGITQSPKYLFRKEGQNVTLSCEQNLNHDAMYWYRQDPGQGLRLIYYSQIVNDFQKGDIAEGYSVSREKKESFPLTVTSAQKNPTAFYLCASSMLGGSYEQYFGPGTRLTVT.

The CDR3 DNA follows: TGTGCCAGCAGGGCGACAGGAAGCGACTATGGCTACACCTTC. Residues: CASRATGSDYGYTF. The chain has TRBV11-2 and TRBJ1-2; TRBD1 might be the D (6 bases). The germline CDR1 and CDR2 sequences are SGHAT and FQNNGV. V was shortened by 6 bases and J by 3 bases, with 14 bases between the two germline ends. The CDR3 contains 14 residues.

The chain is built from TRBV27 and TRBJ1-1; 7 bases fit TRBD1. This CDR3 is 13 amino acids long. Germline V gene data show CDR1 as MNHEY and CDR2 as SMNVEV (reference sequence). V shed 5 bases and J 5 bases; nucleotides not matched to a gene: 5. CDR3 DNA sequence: TGTGCCAGCAGTGCACAGGGGAGGACTGAAGCTTTCTTT. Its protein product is CASSAQGRTEAFF.

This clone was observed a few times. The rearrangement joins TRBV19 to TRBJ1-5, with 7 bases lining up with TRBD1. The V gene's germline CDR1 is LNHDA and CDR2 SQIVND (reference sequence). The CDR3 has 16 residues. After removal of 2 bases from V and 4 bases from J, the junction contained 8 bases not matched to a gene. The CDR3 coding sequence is TGTGCCAGTAGTATACAGGGACAGTCTGTTAATCAGCCCCAGCATTTT. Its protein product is CASSIQGQSVNQPQHF.

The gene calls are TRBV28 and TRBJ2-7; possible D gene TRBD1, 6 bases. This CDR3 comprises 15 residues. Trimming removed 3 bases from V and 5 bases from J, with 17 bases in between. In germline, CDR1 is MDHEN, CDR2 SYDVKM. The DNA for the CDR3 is TGTGCCAGCAGTTTCCGGCCAAACAGGGACCACGAGCAGTACTTC. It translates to CASSFRPNRDHEQYF.

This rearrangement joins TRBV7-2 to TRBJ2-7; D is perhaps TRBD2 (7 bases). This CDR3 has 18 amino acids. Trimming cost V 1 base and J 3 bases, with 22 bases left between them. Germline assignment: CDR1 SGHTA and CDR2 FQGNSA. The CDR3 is CASSLVPSNRAGVYEQYF. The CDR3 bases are TGTGCCAGCAGCTTAGTCCCCAGCAACAGGGCGGGAGTCTACGAGCAGTACTTC.

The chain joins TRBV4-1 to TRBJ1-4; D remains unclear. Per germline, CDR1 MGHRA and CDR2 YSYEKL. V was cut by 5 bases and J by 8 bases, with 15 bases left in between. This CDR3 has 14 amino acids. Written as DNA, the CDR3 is TGCGCCAGCAGCGGAGCCTTGGGGAGGGAAAAACTGTTTTTT. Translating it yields CASSGALGREKLFF.